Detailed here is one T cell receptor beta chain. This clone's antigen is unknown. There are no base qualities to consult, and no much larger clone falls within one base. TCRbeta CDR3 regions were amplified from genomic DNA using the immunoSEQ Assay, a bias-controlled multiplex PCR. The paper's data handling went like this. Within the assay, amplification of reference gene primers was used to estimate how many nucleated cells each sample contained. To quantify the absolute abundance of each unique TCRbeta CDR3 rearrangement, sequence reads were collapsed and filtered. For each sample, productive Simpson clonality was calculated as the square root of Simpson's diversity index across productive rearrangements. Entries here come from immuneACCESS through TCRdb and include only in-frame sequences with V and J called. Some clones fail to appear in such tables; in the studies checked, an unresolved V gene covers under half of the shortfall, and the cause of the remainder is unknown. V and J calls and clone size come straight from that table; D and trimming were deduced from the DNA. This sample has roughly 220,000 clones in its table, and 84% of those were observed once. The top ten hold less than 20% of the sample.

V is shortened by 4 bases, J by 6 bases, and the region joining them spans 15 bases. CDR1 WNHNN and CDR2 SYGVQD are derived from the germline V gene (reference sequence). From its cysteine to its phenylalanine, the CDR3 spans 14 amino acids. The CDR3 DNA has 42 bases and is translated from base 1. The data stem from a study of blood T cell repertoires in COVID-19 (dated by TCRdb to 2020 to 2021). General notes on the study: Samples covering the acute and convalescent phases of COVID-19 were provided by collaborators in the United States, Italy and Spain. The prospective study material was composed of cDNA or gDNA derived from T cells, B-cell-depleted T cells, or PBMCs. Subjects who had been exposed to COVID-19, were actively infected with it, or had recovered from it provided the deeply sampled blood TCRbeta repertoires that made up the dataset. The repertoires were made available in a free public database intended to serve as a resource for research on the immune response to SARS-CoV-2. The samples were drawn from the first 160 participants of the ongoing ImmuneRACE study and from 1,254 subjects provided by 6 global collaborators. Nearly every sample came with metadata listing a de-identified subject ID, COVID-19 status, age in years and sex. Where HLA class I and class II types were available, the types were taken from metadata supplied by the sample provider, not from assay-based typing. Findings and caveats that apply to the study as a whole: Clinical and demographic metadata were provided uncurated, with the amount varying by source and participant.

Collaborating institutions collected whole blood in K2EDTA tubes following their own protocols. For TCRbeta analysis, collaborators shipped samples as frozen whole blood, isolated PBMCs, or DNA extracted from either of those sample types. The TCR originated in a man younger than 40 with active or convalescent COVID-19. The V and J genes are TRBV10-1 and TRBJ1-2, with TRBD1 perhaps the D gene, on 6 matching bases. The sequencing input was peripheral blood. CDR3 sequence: CASSGEGGFDGYTF. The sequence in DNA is TGCGCCAGCAGTGGGGAGGGGGGGTTCGATGGCTACACCTTC.